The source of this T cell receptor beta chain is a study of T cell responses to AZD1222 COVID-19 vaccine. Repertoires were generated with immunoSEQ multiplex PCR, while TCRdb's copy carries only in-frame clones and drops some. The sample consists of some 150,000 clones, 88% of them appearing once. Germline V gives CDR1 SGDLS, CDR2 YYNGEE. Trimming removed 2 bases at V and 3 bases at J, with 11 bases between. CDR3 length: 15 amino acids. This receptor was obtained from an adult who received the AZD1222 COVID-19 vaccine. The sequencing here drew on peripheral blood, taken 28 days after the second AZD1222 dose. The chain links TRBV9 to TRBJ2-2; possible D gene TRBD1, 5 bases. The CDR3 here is CASSVGQGYTGELFF. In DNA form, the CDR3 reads TGTGCCAGCAGCGTCGGCCAGGGCTACACCGGGGAGCTGTTTTTT.